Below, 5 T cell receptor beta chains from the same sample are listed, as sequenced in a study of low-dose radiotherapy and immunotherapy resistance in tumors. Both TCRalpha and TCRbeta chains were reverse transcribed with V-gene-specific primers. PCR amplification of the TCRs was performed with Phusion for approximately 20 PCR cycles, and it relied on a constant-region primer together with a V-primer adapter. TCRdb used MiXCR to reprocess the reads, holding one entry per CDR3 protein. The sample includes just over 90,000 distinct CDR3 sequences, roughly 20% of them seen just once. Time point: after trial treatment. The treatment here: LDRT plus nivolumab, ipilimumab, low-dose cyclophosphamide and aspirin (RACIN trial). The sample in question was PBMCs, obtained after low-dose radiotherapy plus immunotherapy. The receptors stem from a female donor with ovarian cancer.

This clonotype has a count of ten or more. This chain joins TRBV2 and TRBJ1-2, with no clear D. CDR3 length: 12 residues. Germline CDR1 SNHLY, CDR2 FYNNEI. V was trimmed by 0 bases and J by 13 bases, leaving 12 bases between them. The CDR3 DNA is TGTGCCAGCAGTGAAGCGCGGTGGTCACGCACCTTC. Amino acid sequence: CASSEARWSRTF.

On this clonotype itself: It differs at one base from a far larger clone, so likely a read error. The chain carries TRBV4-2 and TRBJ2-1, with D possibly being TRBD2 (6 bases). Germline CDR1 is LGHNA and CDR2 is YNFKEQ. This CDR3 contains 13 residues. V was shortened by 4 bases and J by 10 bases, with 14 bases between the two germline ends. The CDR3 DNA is TGTGCCAGCAGCCCCCGGGGGTCCTACGAGCAGTTCTTC. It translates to CASSPRGSYEQFF.

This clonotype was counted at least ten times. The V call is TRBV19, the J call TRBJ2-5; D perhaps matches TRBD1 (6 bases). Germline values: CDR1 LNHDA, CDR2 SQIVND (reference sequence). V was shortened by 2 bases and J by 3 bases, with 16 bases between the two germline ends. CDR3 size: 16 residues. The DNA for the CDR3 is TGTGCCAGTAGTATAACCGCCCGGACAGTAAAAGAGACCCAGTACTTC. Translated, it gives CASSITARTVKETQYF.

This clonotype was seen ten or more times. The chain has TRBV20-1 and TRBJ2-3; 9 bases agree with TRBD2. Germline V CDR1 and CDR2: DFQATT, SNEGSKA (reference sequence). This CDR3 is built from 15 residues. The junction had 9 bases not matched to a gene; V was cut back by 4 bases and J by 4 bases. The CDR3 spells CSATSERGAADTQYF. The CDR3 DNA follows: TGCAGTGCTACCTCGGAGCGGGGGGCGGCAGATACGCAGTATTTT.

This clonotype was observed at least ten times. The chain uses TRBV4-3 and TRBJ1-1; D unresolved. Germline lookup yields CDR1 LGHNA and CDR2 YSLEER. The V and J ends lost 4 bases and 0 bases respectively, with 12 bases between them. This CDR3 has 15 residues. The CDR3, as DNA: TGCGCCAGCAGCCTCCGGACGCCTATGAACACTGAAGCTTTCTTT. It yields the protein CASSLRTPMNTEAFF.